This T cell receptor beta chain was sequenced in a study of cytomegalovirus exposure and HLA in healthy donors. Germline assignment: CDR1 SGHNT and CDR2 YENEEA. The CDR3 runs to 13 residues. Trimming left V 6 bases short and J 0 bases short, with 7 bases between. The PCR ran on 60 Vbeta and 13 Jbeta primers. The data were produced by immunoSEQ multiplex PCR, yet TCRdb's version contains in-frame clones alone and is incomplete. The sample has about 110,000 clones; about 64% are singletons. The donors gave bone marrow, and they were healthy. The TCR sequence derives from a female donor in good health and CMV-seronegative. The sample comprised PBMCs. This chain uses TRBV11-3 with TRBJ2-3; D ambiguous. This chain's CDR3 is CASSSTSTDTQYF. For the CDR3, the DNA is TGTGCCAGCAGTTCTACTAGCACAGATACGCAGTATTTT.